These T cell receptor beta chains were read from a single sample in a study of T cells in Graves' hyperthyroidism and ophthalmopathy. TCRdb ran MiXCR on the multiplex PCR reads and lists one entry per CDR3 protein. The table includes around 480,000 distinct CDR3 sequences, approximately 15% detected once. Sequencing input: blood. The receptors here all came from a woman in her late teens or twenties with Graves' hyperthyroidism. CDR3s include the opening cysteine and the closing phenylalanine or tryptophan.

>TRBV11-1
CASSRTDTYSDTQYF
>TRBV2
CASRDQQGRDSPLHF
>TRBV3-1
CASSQASPSTDTQYF
>TRBV19
CAGSWKRVSEANYGYTF
>TRBV20-1
CSAARQGAADEQFF
>TRBV12-3/TRBV12-4
CASSPKEVEAFF
>TRBV19
CASSTGTVGNEQFF
>TRBV7-3
CASSLGTASYNGQFF
>TRBV7-7
CASSFGTGGAGEQFF
>TRBV2
CASSRTSGYEQYF
>TRBV4-1
CASSPKGDSGNTIYF
>TRBV12-5
CASGLPLAGNYGYTF
>TRBV27
CASSLPGGVRAFF
>TRBV29-1
CSVQGGTQEAFF
>TRBV29-1
CSVTGGGTEAFF